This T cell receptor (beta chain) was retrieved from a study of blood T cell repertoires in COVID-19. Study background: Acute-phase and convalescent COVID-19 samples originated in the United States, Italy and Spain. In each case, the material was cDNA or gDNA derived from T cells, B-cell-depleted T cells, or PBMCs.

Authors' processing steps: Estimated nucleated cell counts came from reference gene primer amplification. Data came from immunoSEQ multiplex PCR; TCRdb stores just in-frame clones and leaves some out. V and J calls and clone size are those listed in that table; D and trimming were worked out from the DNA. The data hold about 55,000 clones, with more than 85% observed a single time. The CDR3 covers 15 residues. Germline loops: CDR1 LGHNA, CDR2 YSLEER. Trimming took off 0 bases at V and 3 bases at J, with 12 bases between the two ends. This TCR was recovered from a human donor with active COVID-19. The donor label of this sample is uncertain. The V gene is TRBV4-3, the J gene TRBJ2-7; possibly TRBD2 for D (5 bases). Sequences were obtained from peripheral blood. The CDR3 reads CASSQEVERFYEQYF. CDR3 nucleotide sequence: TGCGCCAGCAGCCAAGAGGTTGAGCGGTTCTACGAGCAGTACTTC.